The clone carrying this T cell receptor (beta chain) was observed at least ten times. MiXCR, applied by TCRdb to the 5' RACE reads, yields one record per CDR3 protein. The table records 71,000 or so distinct CDR3 sequences, approximately 5% of them present only once. The ends were cut back, 3 bases at V and 1 base at J, with 7 bases in the middle. Germline assignment: CDR1 SNHLY and CDR2 FYNNEI. This CDR3 has 14 amino acids. This sample stems from a study of neurological immune-mediated disorders. The receptor's source is a woman aged 25 to 39 with multiple sclerosis. Source material: PBMCs. The genes are TRBV2 and TRBJ1-5; possible D gene TRBD1, 5 bases. CDR3: CASSDRVSNQPQHF. The CDR3 nucleotides are TGTGCCAGCAGTGACAGGGTCAGCAATCAGCCCCAGCATTTT.